The TCR beta chain described here comes from a study of type 1 and type 2 diabetes patients. Overall study: From PBMCs, CD4+ and CD8+ T cells were isolated by magnetic microbeads. Notes on the study in general: Age and gender were not matched between study groups.

The CDR3 loop spans 17 amino acids. Trimming removed 1 base at V and 0 bases at J, with 15 bases between. Germline V gene data show CDR1 as SGHTS and CDR2 as YDEGEE. Amplification started from genomic DNA. Amplification of the beta chain CDR3 used 30 forward and 13 reverse multiplex primers. TCRdb used MiXCR to reprocess the multiplex PCR reads, holding one entry per CDR3 protein. The table shows 250,000 to 300,000 distinct CDR3 sequences, with approximately 50% occurring only once. Turning to this clonotype: Its antigen is not known.

Sequencing was performed on peripheral blood mononuclear cells (PBMCs). The V gene is TRBV5-8, the J gene TRBJ2-3; the D gene is possibly TRBD2 (6 bases). The source is a man in his late teens or twenties with type 2 diabetes. DNA for the CDR3: TGTGCCAGCAGCTTGAGGGCGGGAAGGGTAAGCACAGATACGCAGTATTTT. It encodes CASSLRAGRVSTDTQYF.